The 18 T cell receptor beta chains given below trace back to one sample, sequenced in a study of T cells in Graves' hyperthyroidism and ophthalmopathy (dated by TCRdb to about 2019). The library was obtained by multiplex PCR. Sequencing was performed on an Illumina HiSeq 2000. The TCR beta CDR3 regions were amplified from the RNA transcripts. The first round of RT-PCR for the TCR CDR3 was performed with the HTBI primer set and the Qiagen OneStep RT-PCR kit. The raw public reads went through TCRdb reprocessing: fastp at Q25, MiXCR clone calling, in-frame beta chains kept. Each entry is one CDR3 protein sequence, shown with its most common DNA and genes. The sample table holds under 650,000 distinct CDR3 sequences, of which around 15% were seen once. The biggest ten clones account for approximately 3.9% of the sample. The sequenced sample consisted of blood. The source of these receptors is a woman in her thirties with Graves' hyperthyroidism.

This clonotype was recorded many times. This chain uses TRBV2 with TRBJ2-1; TRBD1 aligns across 7 bases. V was clipped by 7 bases and J by 16 bases; unmatched bases: 16. Germline CDR1 SNHLY, CDR2 FYNNEI. This CDR3 has 13 amino acids. CDR3 sequence: CASINEGARAPFF. The CDR3 coding sequence is TGTGCCAGCATCAACGAGGGGGCCCGGGCGCCCTTCTTC.

This clonotype was counted at least ten times. V is TRBV27 and J is TRBJ1-6, with D possibly being TRBD1 (5 bases). Germline values: CDR1 MNHEY, CDR2 SMNVEV (reference sequence). V was trimmed by 3 bases and J by 0 bases, leaving 9 bases between them. This CDR3 is 16 amino acids long. For the CDR3, the DNA is TGTGCCAGCAGTTTCAGACAGAGCTCCTATAATTCACCCCTCCACTTT. Its translation is CASSFRQSSYNSPLHF.

This clonotype was seen at least ten times. The V and J genes are TRBV2 and TRBJ2-3; 9 bases are shared with TRBD2. With 4 bases clipped from V and 5 bases from J, the junction kept 13 bases outside the gene matches. This CDR3 region has 17 residues. Germline V lookup: CDR1 SNHLY, CDR2 FYNNEI. CDR3 sequence reads: CASSGVSGSRREDTQYF. For the CDR3, the DNA is TGTGCCAGCAGTGGGGTTAGCGGGAGTAGGCGTGAAGATACGCAGTATTTT.

There are many counts of this clonotype. The genes are TRBV12-3 or TRBV12-4 and TRBJ1-2; 10 bases map to TRBD1. The length of the CDR3 is 16 residues. Unmatched junction bases numbered 7, after V lost 6 bases and J lost 0 bases. The CDR3 nucleotides read TGTGCCAGCAGACCGGGACAGGGGCCTACTAACTATGGCTACACCTTC. It codes for CASRPGQGPTNYGYTF.

This clonotype was counted only a few times. The rearrangement uses TRBV6-2 or TRBV6-3 and TRBJ1-5; D remains unclear. Trimming removed 6 bases from V and 6 bases from J, with 18 bases in between. This CDR3 has 15 amino acids. Looked up from germline, CDR1 is MNHEY and CDR2 is SVGEGT. The CDR3 reads CASSPTEGYRQPQHF. In nucleotides, the CDR3 is TGTGCCAGCAGCCCTACTGAAGGGTATCGTCAGCCCCAGCATTTT.

This clonotype was seen a few times. The chain carries TRBV28 and TRBJ2-2; D might be TRBD2 (5 bases). V was shortened by 3 bases and J by 6 bases, with 14 bases between the two germline ends. This CDR3 contains 15 residues. Germline V gene data show CDR1 as MDHEN and CDR2 as SYDVKM. CDR3 DNA sequence: TGTGCCAGCAGTTTTCGGCTAGCTCGGGCCGGGGAGCTGTTTTTT. Its translation: CASSFRLARAGELFF.

Remarks on this clonotype: The CDR3 does not end in the conserved phenylalanine or tryptophan, so this is likely a read error. V and J are TRBV27 and TRBJ1-2; D gene uncertain. Germline CDR1 is MNHEY and CDR2 is SMNVEV (reference sequence). The CDR3 extends over 15 amino acids. V was pared by 2 bases and J by 4 bases, with 14 bases between. The DNA for the CDR3 is TGTGCCAGCAGTTTAGGGCGAACTGCTGGCTATGGCTACACCCTC. This sequence encodes CASSLGRTAGYGYTL.

This clonotype has just a few counts. This sequence joins TRBV6-1 and TRBJ2-7, with a tentative D call TRBD1 (6 bases). Germline-derived CDR1 and CDR2 are MNHNS and SASEGT. V lost 6 bases, J lost 3 bases, and 18 bases lay in between. The CDR3 consists of 15 residues. Here the CDR3 reads CASSRGSWSNYEQYF. In DNA form, the CDR3 reads TGTGCCAGCAGCAGGGGATCGTGGTCAAACTACGAGCAGTACTTC.

The gene calls are TRBV20-1 and TRBJ1-4; TRBD1 agrees at 7 bases. Germline V gene lookup returns CDR1 DFQATT and CDR2 SNEGSKA (reference sequence). Unmatched junction bases numbered 7, after V lost 7 bases and J lost 8 bases. The CDR3 spans 12 residues. CDR3: CSVYLQGEKLFF. The CDR3 coding sequence is TGCAGTGTTTACCTACAGGGGGAAAAACTGTTTTTT.

The V call is TRBV20-1, the J call TRBJ2-1; D unresolved. Germline V gene data show CDR1 as DFQATT and CDR2 as SNEGSKA (reference sequence). The germline V and J ends were trimmed by 5 bases and 6 bases, with 11 bases remaining between them. The CDR3 runs to 12 residues. This CDR3 reads CSAPPGGNEQFF. The CDR3 nucleotides are TGCAGTGCTCCTCCGGGTGGCAATGAGCAGTTCTTC.

This clonotype showed up many times. The CDR3: CASSLRSWNTEAFF. The CDR3 DNA sequence: TGTGCCAGCAGCTTAAGGAGCTGGAACACTGAAGCTTTCTTT. The rearrangement uses TRBV11-3 and TRBJ1-1; D gene ambiguous. The length of the CDR3 is 14 residues. Trimming removed 2 bases at V and 1 base at J, with 8 bases between. Germline V gene sequence: CDR1 SGHNT, CDR2 YENEEA.

This clonotype has just a few counts. The J gene is TRBJ2-7, the V gene TRBV5-7; TRBD2 agrees at 7 bases. TRBV5-7 is recorded as an ORF, its role being uncertain. The CDR3 has 15 residues. V trimming: 2 bases; J trimming: 0 bases; junction bases outside the gene matches: 5. The CDR3 DNA follows: TGTGCCAGCAGCTTTCGGACTAGGCCCTCCTACGAGCAGTACTTC. Protein sequence: CASSFRTRPSYEQYF.

This clonotype was counted between two and nine times. The chain joins TRBV15 to TRBJ1-1, with TRBD1 identical over 10 bases. This CDR3 has 14 amino acids. Germline-derived CDR1 and CDR2 are LNHNV and YYDKDF (reference sequence). The V segment lost 4 bases and the J segment 5 bases; nucleotides outside the gene matches: 4. The CDR3 loop is CATSTGTGETEAFF. CDR3 DNA: TGTGCCACCAGCACCGGGACAGGGGAGACTGAAGCTTTCTTT. The entire variable domain, with the rest obtained from reference TRBV15 and TRBJ1-1, is as follows: DAMVIQNPRYQVTQFGKPVTLSCSQTLNHNVMYWYQQKSSQAPKLLFHYYDKDFNNEADTPDNFQSRRPNTSFCFLDIRSPGLGDTAMYLCATSTGTGETEAFFGQGTRLTVV.

The rearrangement uses TRBV14 and TRBJ2-5; D is ambiguous. The germline gives CDR1 SGHDN, CDR2 FVKESK. Trimming left V 0 bases short and J 5 bases short, with 7 bases between. The CDR3 is 13 amino acids. The CDR3 nucleotides read TGTGCCAGCAGCCAAGATTATTGGGAGACCCAGTACTTC. Translating it yields CASSQDYWETQYF.

The V call is TRBV6-2 or TRBV6-3, the J call TRBJ1-1; D is unresolved. This CDR3 comprises 13 residues. V was clipped by 0 bases and J by 7 bases, with 9 bases between them. CDR1 MNHEY and CDR2 SVGEGT come from the germline V gene. CDR3 coding DNA: TGTGCCAGCAGTTACTCCCCGACATTTGAAGCTTTCTTT. This codes for CASSYSPTFEAFF.

In this sample, this clonotype turned up many times. The chain uses TRBV2 and TRBJ2-5; the D gene is possibly TRBD1 (5 bases). The V gene lost 8 bases and the J gene lost 4 bases, with 14 bases spanning the gap. Germline loops: CDR1 SNHLY, CDR2 FYNNEI. This CDR3 is 13 amino acids long. Written as DNA, the CDR3 is TGTGCCAGCTCTAGGGGCTCCCGAGAGACCCAGTACTTC. Translation: CASSRGSRETQYF.

The V gene is TRBV7-9, the J gene TRBJ2-1, with 11 bases identical to TRBD2. The V gene end was trimmed by 1 base and the J gene end by 12 bases; junction bases not matched to a gene: 8. Germline V CDR1 and CDR2: SEHNR, FQNEAQ (reference sequence). The CDR3 extends over 15 amino acids. The CDR3 is CASSLVSTSGRGQFF. CDR3 in DNA: TGTGCCAGCAGCTTAGTATCAACTAGCGGGAGAGGGCAGTTCTTC.

The J gene is TRBJ2-7, the V gene TRBV7-6; D could derive from TRBD1 or TRBD2 (5 bases each). This CDR3 has 15 amino acids. Germline CDR1 SGHVS, CDR2 FNYEAQ. V was clipped by 7 bases and J by 2 bases, with 18 bases between them. The chain's CDR3 is CASTSRGQGTYEQYF. Written as DNA, the CDR3 is TGTGCCAGCACTTCCCGCGGGCAGGGAACCTACGAGCAGTACTTC. Variable domain in full (rest from reference TRBV7-6 and TRBJ2-7): GAGVSQSPRYKVTKRGQDVALRCDPISGHVSLYWYRQALGQGPEFLTYFNYEAQQDKSGLPNDRFSAERPEGSISTLTIQRTEQRDSAMYRCASTSRGQGTYEQYFGPGTRLTVT.